This T cell receptor beta chain was observed in a study of beta chain features in type 1 diabetes. Trimming removed 0 bases from V and 5 bases from J, with 14 bases in between. Germline V lookup: CDR1 MGHRA, CDR2 YSYEKL. This CDR3 has 15 amino acids. Study observations and caveats: When VDJ junctions were examined, type 1 diabetes patients showed fewer insertions and more deletions.

Expressed TCRB transcripts were sequenced after all isolated RNA was converted to cDNA. Repertoires were generated with immunoSEQ multiplex PCR, while TCRdb's copy carries only in-frame clones and drops some. This table holds 140,000 to 150,000 clones, 48% found once. The single heparinised draw taken from each donor contained around 100 mL of blood on average. In its sample, this clone was seen once. Its antigen is not identified. The genes are TRBV4-1 and TRBJ2-7, with D possibly being TRBD1 (5 bases). The TCR sequence derives from a man aged 18 to 30 in good health. Sequencing used Tregs from blood. Written as DNA, the CDR3 is TGCGCCAGCAGCCAAGAGGGCACGGTGGGGCACGAGCAGTACTTC. Translation gives CASSQEGTVGHEQYF.